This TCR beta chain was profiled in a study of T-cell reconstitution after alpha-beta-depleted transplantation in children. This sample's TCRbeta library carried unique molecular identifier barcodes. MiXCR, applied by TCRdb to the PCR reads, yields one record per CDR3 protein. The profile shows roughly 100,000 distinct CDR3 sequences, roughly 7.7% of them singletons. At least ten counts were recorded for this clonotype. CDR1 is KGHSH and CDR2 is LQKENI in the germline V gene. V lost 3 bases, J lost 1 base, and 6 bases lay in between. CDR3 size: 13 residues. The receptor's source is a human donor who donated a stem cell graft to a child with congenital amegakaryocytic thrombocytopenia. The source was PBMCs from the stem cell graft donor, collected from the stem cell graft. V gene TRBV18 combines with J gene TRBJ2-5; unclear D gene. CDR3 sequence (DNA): TGTGCCAGCTCACCGGCAAGCCAAGAGACCCAGTACTTC. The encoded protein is CASSPASQETQYF. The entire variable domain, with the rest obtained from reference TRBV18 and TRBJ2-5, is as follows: NAGVMQNPRHLVRRRGQEARLRCSPMKGHSHVYWYRQLPEEGLKFMVYLQKENIIDESGMPKERFSAEFPKEGPSILRIQQVVRGDSAAYFCASSPASQETQYFGPGTRLLVL.